This TCR beta chain was sequenced for a study of blood T cell repertoires in COVID-19. This table comes from immunoSEQ multiplex PCR, and its TCRdb copy is limited to in-frame clones, with some not included. The sample has about 130,000 clones, roughly 90% seen once; the top ten hold less than 20%. The CDR3 totals 15 residues. In germline, CDR1 is MDHEN, CDR2 SYDVKM. The V and J ends lost 1 base and 0 bases respectively, with 7 bases between them. Sequencing input: peripheral blood. This sequence originates from a man between 50 and 59 years old with active or convalescent COVID-19. The rearrangement joins TRBV28 to TRBJ2-1; no reliable D call. The CDR3 DNA sequence: TGTGCCAGCAGTTTATACAGAGACTCCTACAATGAGCAGTTCTTC. This sequence encodes CASSLYRDSYNEQFF.